Here is one T cell receptor (beta chain) with its context. What it binds is not known. This CDR3 comprises 15 residues. Between the trimmed V and J ends, which lost 5 bases and 3 bases, there was a span of 18 bases. The germline gives CDR1 SQVTM, CDR2 ANQGSEA. The PCR employed 60 Vbeta primers together with 13 Jbeta primers. Sequencing used immunoSEQ multiplex PCR; TCRdb keeps in-frame clones, though not all of them. Here the sample spans fewer than 200,000 clones, around 79% being singletons. The sample comes from a study of cytomegalovirus exposure and HLA in healthy donors. Study as a whole: Of the donors genotyped, several hundred in all, 81% fell in the Caucasian-associated ancestry cluster. Overall study findings and caveats: When analyzed later, a missense DCLRE1C variant was found to be linked to TCR beta V- and J-gene trimming. CMV serostatus alone was available as immune exposure information. Later analysis suggested links between common viral pathogens and several top significant clusters.

This sequence joins TRBV29-1 and TRBJ2-3, with a possible D match to TRBD2 (5 bases). Material for sequencing was PBMCs. The clonotype comes from a woman in her 40s in good health and CMV-seropositive. In DNA form, the CDR3 reads TGCAGCGTTAACCGGGATATCACGGGGACAGATACGCAGTATTTT. The encoded protein is CSVNRDITGTDTQYF.